The rows below give T cell receptor beta chains drawn from one sample of a study of T cell responses to AZD1222 COVID-19 vaccine. Data came from immunoSEQ multiplex PCR; TCRdb stores just in-frame clones and leaves some out. The table lists more than 95,000 clones, around 90% of them singletons. Sequencing was performed on peripheral blood, taken on day 0 of AZD1222 vaccination. These TCRs come from an adult in good health. Both conserved end residues are part of each CDR3. The order of the fields is J gene, V gene, CDR3 protein.

>TRBJ2-3|TRBV29-1
CSGAGDTQYF
>TRBJ2-1|TRBV5-1
CASSPSTSGGSVGEQFF
>TRBJ2-1|TRBV30
CVATLSSYNEQFF
>TRBJ1-4|TRBV9
CASSMGTANEKLFF
>TRBJ2-1|TRBV4-2
CASSLTQARNYNEQFF
>TRBJ1-1|TRBV6-5
CASNPPGVNTEAFF
>TRBJ2-3|TRBV10-3
CAISEVGGGTDTQYF
>TRBJ2-6|TRBV28
CAIAGGSGANVLTF
>TRBJ1-4|TRBV14
CASSQLKGASAEKLFF
>TRBJ1-2|TRBV6-1
CASSDQGKTF
>TRBJ2-1|TRBV7-3
CASSLGLAGHNEQFF
>TRBJ1-6|TRBV20-1
CSARVEGPLHF
>TRBJ2-5|TRBV4-1
CASSPRTVLPETQYF
>TRBJ1-5|TRBV29-1
CSVGARDQPQHF
>TRBJ1-2|TRBV5-1
CASSLEGERGGYTF
>TRBJ2-4|TRBV19
CASSIDAATGAKNIQYF
>TRBJ2-7|TRBV5-1
CASSTDIYEQYF
>TRBJ2-4|TRBV5-4
CASSPRQAGQNIQYF
>TRBJ1-1|TRBV6-5
CASSSPGHQAFF
>TRBJ2-1|TRBV30
CAWSLTGGPNEQFF
>TRBJ2-5|TRBV7-2
CASSLVQGVWETQYF
>TRBJ2-7|TRBV6-5
CASSQTSGASYEQYF
>TRBJ2-7|TRBV6-6
CASSSVAISYEQYF
>TRBJ2-7|TRBV15
CATSRDRARDYEQYF
>TRBJ2-1|TRBV9
CASSVVMTPYNEQFF
>TRBJ2-3|TRBV5-1
CASSLQGGRDTQYF
>TRBJ2-7|TRBV6-5
CASTTLTGPYEQYF
>TRBJ1-2|TRBV19
CASSIDLDSDYGYTF
>TRBJ1-5|TRBV2
CASSVGGQGQPQHF
>TRBJ2-7|TRBV5-1
CASSLGQMTPYEQYF
>TRBJ1-6|TRBV7-9
CASSHPARGAYNSPLHF
>TRBJ2-2|TRBV27
CASSLLAGGLTGELFF
>TRBJ2-2|TRBV18
CASSPGTAFITGELFF
>TRBJ2-7|TRBV24-1
CATSDWQDEQYF
>TRBJ1-5|TRBV19
CASSIRNRGLNQPQHF